The 10 T cell receptor beta chains reported below all come from one sample, sequenced in a study of naive and memory T cell subsets. Study results and caveats: A few larger clonotypes appeared in naive repertoires, especially CD8, possibly memory cells re-expressing CD45RA.

An equimolar mix of two oligonucleotides served as the beta constant-region primer for TRBC1 and TRBC2. Ligated cDNA was amplified by four rounds of PCR with nested alpha and beta constant-region primers and SP2. TCRdb redid the calling of the UMI-ligation and nested PCR reads with MiXCR, one entry per CDR3 protein. Of roughly 100,000 distinct CDR3 sequences detected, about 14% appear once; the ten largest clones hold about 3%. These TCRs are of unknown antigen specificity. The sample taken for sequencing was naive CD8+ T cells from blood. All receptors come from a human donor in good health.

The chain has TRBV6-2 or TRBV6-3 and TRBJ1-5; 7 bases agree with TRBD1. This CDR3 spans 13 amino acids. Germline loops: CDR1 MNHEY, CDR2 SVGEGT. V was clipped by 4 bases and J by 6 bases; unmatched bases: 3. Here the CDR3 reads CASSLQGIQPQHF. The CDR3 DNA sequence: TGTGCCAGCAGTTTACAGGGGATTCAGCCCCAGCATTTT.

This clonotype was detected ten times or more. This chain connects TRBV6-2 or TRBV6-3 to TRBJ2-7, with unresolved D. CDR1 MNHEY and CDR2 SVGEGT come from the germline V gene. Trimming removed 6 bases at V and 3 bases at J, with 12 bases between. The CDR3 covers 13 residues. CDR3 amino acids: CASRPRTGYEQYF. DNA for the CDR3: TGTGCCAGCAGACCACGGACGGGCTACGAGCAGTACTTC.

This chain connects TRBV5-4 to TRBJ2-3; either TRBD1 or TRBD2 may supply D (5 bases each). This CDR3 comprises 13 residues. Per germline, CDR1 SGHNT and CDR2 YYREEE (reference sequence). V lost 2 bases, J lost 3 bases, and 7 bases lay in between. The CDR3 protein is CASSFGATDTQYF. The CDR3 DNA follows: TGTGCCAGCAGCTTCGGGGCGACAGATACGCAGTATTTT.

This clonotype came up a few times. The gene calls are TRBV28 and TRBJ1-2; D is unclear. The length of the CDR3 is 12 residues. Per the germline V gene, CDR1 is MDHEN and CDR2 is SYDVKM. Between the trimmed V and J ends, which lost 3 bases and 6 bases, there was a span of 8 bases. CDR3 nucleotides: TGTGCCAGCAGTTTCTTTTCCCATGGCTACACCTTC. It yields the protein CASSFFSHGYTF.

The CDR3 DNA reads as TGCAGTGCTCGGTATTACGAGCAGTACTTC. Residues: CSARYYEQYF. The chain uses TRBV20-1 and TRBJ2-7, with D unresolved. Germline V gene lookup returns CDR1 DFQATT and CDR2 SNEGSKA (reference sequence). The CDR3 totals 10 residues. V lost 5 bases, J lost 4 bases, and 6 bases lay in between.

The rearrangement joins TRBV28 to TRBJ1-1, with D unclear. V was cut by 4 bases and J by 6 bases, with 15 bases left in between. From germline, CDR1 is MDHEN and CDR2 SYDVKM. The CDR3 has 14 residues. The CDR3 coding sequence is TGTGCCAGCAGTTCGATCAGGCCGGATGCTGAAGCTTTCTTT. Protein: CASSSIRPDAEAFF.

The chain links TRBV4-3 to TRBJ2-3; D remains unclear. The CDR3 runs 16 residues. V was shortened by 0 bases and J by 3 bases, with 13 bases between the two germline ends. CDR1 and CDR2 (germline): LGHNA, YSLEER. The CDR3 reads CASSQDDLIATDTQYF. In DNA form, the CDR3 reads TGCGCCAGCAGCCAAGATGACCTAATCGCAACAGATACGCAGTATTTT.

This clonotype occurred a few times. The rearrangement links TRBV5-1 to TRBJ2-2; 8 bases map to TRBD2. The CDR3 totals 15 residues. Losses at the gene ends were 0 bases for V and 5 bases for J; bases not matched to a gene: 3. The germline gives CDR1 SGHRS, CDR2 YFSETQ. CDR3 in DNA: TGCGCCAGCAGCTTGGCCAGCGGGAGTACCGGGGAGCTGTTTTTT. Encoded protein: CASSLASGSTGELFF.

The chain joins TRBV29-1 to TRBJ2-5; maybe TRBD2 (5 bases). Germline V CDR1 and CDR2: SQVTM, ANQGSEA. V lost 4 bases and J lost 1, with 16 bases in between. CDR3 length equals 15 residues. This CDR3 is CSVVFSWTLQETQYF. CDR3 DNA sequence: TGCAGCGTTGTGTTTTCGTGGACTCTCCAAGAGACCCAGTACTTC.

This chain joins TRBV7-9 and TRBJ2-2; 8 bases are a match to TRBD1. Trimming removed 8 bases from V and 1 base from J; junction bases left unmatched: 9. This CDR3 region has 16 residues. The germline V gene has CDR1 SEHNR and CDR2 FQNEAQ (reference sequence). CDR3 DNA: TGTGCCAGCCGACACACCGGGACAGGGAACACCGGGGAGCTGTTTTTT. As protein: CASRHTGTGNTGELFF.